This TCR beta chain was identified in a study of tumor and adjacent non-tumor tissue in lung cancer. About the research overall: Patients comprised approximately eleven adenocarcinoma, a couple of squamous cell carcinoma and 1 small cell lung cancer.

A modified ARM-PCR protocol with three rounds of nested PCR amplified TCRbeta. One entry per CDR3 protein results from TCRdb running MiXCR on the multiplex PCR reads. Here the sample spans tens of thousands of distinct CDR3 sequences, less than 80% being singletons. The template was RNA from unsorted bulk tissue. Concerning this clonotype itself: Antigen specificity is unknown. Because the CDR3 is missing its conserved closing phenylalanine or tryptophan, this is likely a read error.

Study-wide points: Top 100 clones took a larger repertoire share in normal lung.

The sequenced material came from lung tumor tissue. The sequence was obtained from a man aged 60-69 years with non-small cell lung cancer.

The CDR3 DNA reads TGTGCCAGCAGCGAACTAGCGTCCCAAGAGACCCAGTACTTA. Translating it yields CASSELASQETQYL. The genes are TRBV11-2 and TRBJ2-5; TRBD2 matches 7 bases. With 5 bases clipped from V and 1 base from J, the junction kept 4 bases outside the gene matches. The CDR3 runs to 14 residues. Germline V CDR1 and CDR2: SGHAT, FQNNGV.